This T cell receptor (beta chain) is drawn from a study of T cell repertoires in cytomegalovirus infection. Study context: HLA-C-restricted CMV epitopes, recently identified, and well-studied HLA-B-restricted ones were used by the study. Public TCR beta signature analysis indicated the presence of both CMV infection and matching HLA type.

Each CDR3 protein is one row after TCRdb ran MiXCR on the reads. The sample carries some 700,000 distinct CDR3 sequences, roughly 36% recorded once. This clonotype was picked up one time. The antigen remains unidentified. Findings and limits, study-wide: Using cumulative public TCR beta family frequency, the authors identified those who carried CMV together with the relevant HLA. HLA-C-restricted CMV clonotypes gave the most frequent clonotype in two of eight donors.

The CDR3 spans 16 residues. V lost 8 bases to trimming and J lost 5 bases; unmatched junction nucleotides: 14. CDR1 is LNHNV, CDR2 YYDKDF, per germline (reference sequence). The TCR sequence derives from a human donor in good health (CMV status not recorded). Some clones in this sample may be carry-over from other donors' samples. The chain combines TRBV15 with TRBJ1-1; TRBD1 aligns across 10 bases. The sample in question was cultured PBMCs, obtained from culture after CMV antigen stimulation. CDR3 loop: CATGELGQGGRTEAFF. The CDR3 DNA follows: TGTGCCACCGGCGAGCTAGGACAGGGGGGTAGAACTGAAGCTTTCTTT. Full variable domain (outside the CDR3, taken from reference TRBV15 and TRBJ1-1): DAMVIQNPRYQVTQFGKPVTLSCSQTLNHNVMYWYQQKSSQAPKLLFHYYDKDFNNEADTPDNFQSRRPNTSFCFLDIRSPGLGDTAMYLCATGELGQGGRTEAFFGQGTRLTVV.